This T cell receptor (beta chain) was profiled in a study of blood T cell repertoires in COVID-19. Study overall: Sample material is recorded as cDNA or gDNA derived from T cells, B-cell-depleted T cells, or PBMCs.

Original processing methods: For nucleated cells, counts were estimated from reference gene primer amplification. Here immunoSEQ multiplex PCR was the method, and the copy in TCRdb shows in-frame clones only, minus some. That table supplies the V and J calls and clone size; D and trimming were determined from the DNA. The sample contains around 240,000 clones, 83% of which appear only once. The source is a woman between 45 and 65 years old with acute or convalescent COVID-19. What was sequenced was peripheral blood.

The CDR3 DNA is TGTGCCAGCAGTCCGGGGACAGGGAATCCCTATGGCTACACCTTC. This sequence encodes CASSPGTGNPYGYTF. This chain connects TRBV28 to TRBJ1-2; 9 nucleotides agree with TRBD1. Trimming cost V 5 bases and J 4 bases; bases outside gene matches: 8. The CDR3 is made up of 15 amino acids. Germline lookup yields CDR1 MDHEN and CDR2 SYDVKM.